This TCR beta chain was retrieved from a study of blood T cell repertoires in COVID-19 (dated by TCRdb to 2019 to 2021). Background for the entire study: Collaborator samples came from the United States, Italy and Spain and covered acute and convalescent phases of COVID-19. The dataset comprised deeply sampled blood TCRbeta repertoires from subjects exposed to, actively infected with, or recovered from COVID-19. HLA class I and class II types, where available, came from metadata supplied by the sample provider rather than from assay-based typing. The samples were drawn from the first 160 participants of the ongoing ImmuneRACE study and from under 1,500 subjects provided by 6 global collaborators. A freely available public database, intended as a resource for researchers studying the immune response to SARS-CoV-2, is where the repertoires were released. Sample metadata almost always included a de-identified subject ID, COVID-19 status, age in years and sex. The prospective study material was composed of cDNA or gDNA derived from T cells, B-cell-depleted T cells, or PBMCs.

Summary of the overall study and its limitations: The amount of clinical and demographic metadata varied by source and participant and was provided uncurated.

At the junction V is shortened by 6 bases and J by 5 bases, with 19 bases in between. Via the germline V gene, CDR1 is MNHEY and CDR2 SVGAGI. From cysteine to phenylalanine, the CDR3 is 15 amino acids long. Only the CDR3 region is kept as DNA, spanning 45 bases read in frame from base 1. TCRbeta CDR3 regions were amplified from genomic DNA by means of the immunoSEQ Assay, a bias-controlled multiplex PCR. As for the authors' bioinformatics: The number of nucleated cells in each sample was estimated from the amplification of reference gene primers within the assay. Sequence reads were collapsed and filtered to measure the absolute abundance of every unique TCRbeta CDR3 rearrangement. For each sample, productive Simpson clonality was calculated by taking the square root of Simpson's diversity index across productive rearrangements. In TCRdb, the immuneACCESS table is reduced to in-frame sequences with V and J assigned. These tables do not hold every clone; where another copy was compared, an unresolved V gene accounts for under half, and the others remain unexplained. That table furnishes V, J and clone size, whereas the DNA furnished D and trimming. The sample records 280,000 or so clones, around 85% of which are singletons. The ten largest clones take up less than 2.5% of the sample.

On this clone itself: The specificity of this receptor is unknown. No base-level quality is on record; no much larger clone is a single base apart.

Another Seattle source contributed samples from volunteer blood donors who had recovered from COVID-19. Collaborating institutions collected whole blood in K2EDTA tubes following their own protocols. Collaborator samples were shipped for TCRbeta analysis as frozen whole blood, isolated PBMCs, or DNA extracted from either sample type. This sequence originates from a woman aged 25-40 years who had recovered from COVID-19. The sequenced sample consisted of peripheral blood. The sequence links TRBV6-5 to TRBJ1-1; TRBD1 is a possible D gene, resting on 5 matching bases. The CDR3 region has the sequence CASSPRGGTGTEAFF. The sequenced DNA: TGTGCCAGCAGCCCCCGGGGGGGGACGGGGACTGAAGCTTTCTTT.